The 15 T cell receptor beta chains below were found in one sample sequenced in a study of identical twins. TCRdb processed the 5' RACE reads anew with MiXCR; each CDR3 protein has one entry. In the table there are about 210,000 distinct CDR3 sequences, around 10% of which are singletons. The sample was memory (CD45RO+) T cells sorted from blood. All receptors derive from a woman aged 18-35 years in good health.

This clonotype was observed a handful of times. The rearrangement uses TRBV10-3 and TRBJ2-2; D might be TRBD1 (6 bases). This CDR3 region has 13 residues. V lost 7 bases, J lost 3 bases, and 9 bases lay in between. CDR1 is ENHRY and CDR2 is SYGVKD in the germline V gene. The DNA of the CDR3 is TGTGCCATCAACGAGGGGGACACCGGGGAGCTGTTTTTT. Its protein is CAINEGDTGELFF.

The rearrangement uses TRBV9 and TRBJ2-7; D is perhaps TRBD2 (5 bases). V shed 0 bases and J shed 2 bases, with 12 bases lying between them. The germline V gene has CDR1 SGDLS and CDR2 YYNGEE. The CDR3 extends over 15 amino acids. The CDR3 here is CASSVAPEGTYEQYF. The CDR3 DNA reads TGTGCCAGCAGCGTAGCCCCTGAGGGAACCTACGAGCAGTACTTC.

This clonotype was counted ten times or more. The chain carries TRBV5-6 and TRBJ2-4, with D possibly TRBD2 on 5 matching bases. The CDR3 loop spans 16 amino acids. Germline V gives CDR1 SGHDT, CDR2 YYEEEE. Trimming took 0 bases from V and 2 from J, leaving 12 bases between them. The CDR3: CASSLGRGLTKNIQYF. CDR3 bases: TGTGCCAGCAGCTTGGGTAGAGGGCTGACCAAAAACATTCAGTACTTC.

This clonotype showed up many times. The V gene is TRBV12-3 or TRBV12-4, the J gene TRBJ1-5; 11 positions match TRBD1. Trimming at V came to 5 bases and at J to 7 bases, leaving 10 bases not matched to a gene. The CDR3 loop spans 16 amino acids. CDR3 bases: TGTGCCAGCAGTCACCGGGACAGGGGGTTGAAACAGCCCCAGCATTTT. This codes for CASSHRDRGLKQPQHF.

The chain links TRBV3-1 to TRBJ2-3, with 13 bases that match TRBD2. J gave up 2 bases and V 4 bases, and 6 bases lay outside the gene matches. CDR1 LGHDT and CDR2 YNNKEL come from the germline V gene (reference sequence). The CDR3 sequence is 17 residues long. This CDR3 reads CASSRGLAGRLTDTQYF. The CDR3 nucleotides read TGTGCCAGCAGCCGGGGACTAGCGGGACGTCTCACAGATACGCAGTATTTT.

This clonotype was seen only a few times. The chain combines TRBV9 with TRBJ2-1; no clear D. The germline CDR1 and CDR2 sequences are SGDLS and YYNGEE. The V and J ends lost 0 bases and 0 bases respectively, with 10 bases between them. The CDR3 runs to 16 residues. For the CDR3, the DNA is TGTGCCAGCAGCGTAGACTTGATTTTCTCCTACAATGAGCAGTTCTTC. Its protein is CASSVDLIFSYNEQFF.

This clonotype was counted ten times or more. The CDR3 loop is CASSFAVWGTSGARDTQYF. CDR3 DNA sequence: TGTGCCAGCAGTTTTGCAGTGTGGGGTACTAGCGGGGCCCGAGATACGCAGTATTTT. The V gene is TRBV12-3 or TRBV12-4, the J gene TRBJ2-3; 10 nucleotides line up with TRBD2. The V gene end was trimmed by 3 bases and the J gene end by 5 bases; junction bases not matched to a gene: 17. This CDR3 is 19 amino acids long.

This clonotype has a handful of counts. The V and J genes are TRBV27 and TRBJ1-2, with 8 positions matching TRBD1. V was pared by 3 bases and J by 6 bases, with 3 bases of the junction left unmatched. Germline V lookup: CDR1 MNHEY, CDR2 SMNVEV (reference sequence). This CDR3 contains 13 residues. The CDR3 DNA is TGTGCCAGCAGTTTCCGGACAGGGAATGGCTACACCTTC. Amino acid sequence: CASSFRTGNGYTF.

This clonotype was seen more than once but under ten times. V is TRBV12-3 or TRBV12-4 and J is TRBJ2-1; 12 positions match TRBD2. V dropped 1 base and J dropped 8; count of bases not matched to a gene: 15. The CDR3 extends over 19 amino acids. The DNA of the CDR3 is TGTGCCAGCAGTTTAGTTAGAAGGGGGCTAGCGGGAGGGAGGTATGAGCAGTTCTTC. It yields the protein CASSLVRRGLAGGRYEQFF.

This clonotype was detected only a few times. The chain is built from TRBV12-3 or TRBV12-4 and TRBJ1-4, with no clear D. Trimming removed 6 bases at V and 2 bases at J, with 10 bases between. The CDR3 length is 14 residues. DNA for the CDR3: TGTGCCAGCAGCCCCATCGCCACTAATGAAAAACTGTTTTTT. Protein product: CASSPIATNEKLFF.

The chain recombines TRBV7-3 with TRBJ2-7; D gene ambiguous. V gave up 0 bases and J gave up 5 bases, with 14 bases separating them. The CDR3 consists of 15 residues. CDR1 is SGHTA, CDR2 FQGTGA, per germline. DNA for the CDR3: TGTGCCAGCAGCTTAACAATCACGGACCACCACGAGCAGTACTTC. It codes for CASSLTITDHHEQYF.

Ten or more counts support this clonotype. This chain uses TRBV20-1 with TRBJ2-2; 10 positions agree with TRBD2. Germline trimming cut 5 bases from V and 7 bases from J; bases unmatched to any gene: 25. Germline V lookup: CDR1 DFQATT, CDR2 SNEGSKA (reference sequence). The CDR3 loop spans 20 amino acids. CDR3 loop: CSAQVRRGLAGGRSSGELFF. CDR3 bases: TGCAGTGCTCAAGTACGGAGGGGATTAGCGGGAGGCCGATCCAGCGGGGAGCTGTTTTTT.

This clonotype was counted at least ten times. V and J are TRBV5-1 and TRBJ2-1; D gene ambiguous. This CDR3 region has 14 residues. Deletions cut 4 bases from V and 0 bases from J, with 8 bases between. The germline CDR1 and CDR2 sequences are SGHRS and YFSETQ. DNA of the CDR3: TGCGCCAGCAGCCAGGATAGCTCCTACAATGAGCAGTTCTTC. Translating gives CASSQDSSYNEQFF.

The V and J genes are TRBV5-1 and TRBJ1-1, with TRBD1 matching over 8 bases. CDR1 is SGHRS, CDR2 YFSETQ, per germline. The CDR3 spans 11 residues. Trimming removed 4 bases from V and 14 bases from J; junction bases left unmatched: 7. The CDR3 reads CASSETGARFF. As DNA, the CDR3 is TGCGCCAGCAGCGAGACAGGGGCTAGGTTCTTT.

This clonotype occurred many times. The V call is TRBV18, the J call TRBJ2-2; a weak D match, TRBD1 (5 bases). The CDR3 contains 12 residues. Germline V gives CDR1 KGHSH, CDR2 LQKENI. V was trimmed by 5 bases and J by 7 bases, leaving 8 bases between them. CDR3 coding DNA: TGTGCCAGCTCAAACCAGGGCGGGGAGCTGTTTTTT. Amino acids: CASSNQGGELFF.